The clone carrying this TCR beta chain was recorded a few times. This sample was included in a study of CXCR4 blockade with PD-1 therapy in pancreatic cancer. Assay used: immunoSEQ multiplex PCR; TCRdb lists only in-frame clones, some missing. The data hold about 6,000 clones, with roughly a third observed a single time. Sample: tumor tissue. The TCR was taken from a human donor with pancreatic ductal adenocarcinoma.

The CDR3, as DNA: TGTGCCAGCAGTTTGCCTCAGGTTGAAGCTTTCTTT. Protein sequence: CASSLPQVEAFF. The chain recombines TRBV28 with TRBJ1-1; D is ambiguous. The CDR3 loop spans 12 amino acids. Looked up from germline, CDR1 is MDHEN and CDR2 is SYDVKM. Between the trimmed V and J ends, which lost 3 bases and 7 bases, there was a span of 9 bases.